Listed below are T cell receptor beta chains from one sample, sequenced in a study of radiation and T cells in renal cell carcinoma. Sequencing used immunoSEQ multiplex PCR; TCRdb keeps in-frame clones, though not all of them. In the table there are roughly 130,000 clones, over 75% of which are singletons. The source was blood, collected from a patient whose treatment included radiotherapy and nephrectomy. Receptors originate from a woman between 45 and 65 years old with renal cell carcinoma. Each CDR3 is given with its conserved first and last residue. Each record gives: V gene, J gene, clone size, D gene, CDR3 protein, CDR3 DNA. A D gene is named only where the DNA matches it firmly. Clone size is shown for a subset of rows, as once, few, many or a class of expanded clone.

TRBV7-9	TRBJ2-7	NA	NA	CASSLAGEGEQYF	TGTGCCAGCAGCTTGGCCGGGGAAGGAGAGCAGTACTTC
TRBV13	TRBJ2-2	few	NA	CASSTNTGELFF	TGTGCCAGCAGCACAAACACCGGGGAGCTGTTTTTT
TRBV4-3	TRBJ2-2	NA	NA	CASSQDWSGVLTTGELFF	TGCGCCAGCAGCCAAGATTGGTCCGGGGTCCTAACCACCGGGGAGCTGTTTTTT
TRBV13	TRBJ2-6	NA	TRBD2	CASSLSGSAGANVLTF	TGTGCCAGCAGCTTAAGCGGGAGCGCTGGGGCCAACGTCCTGACTTTC
TRBV7-6	TRBJ2-3	NA	TRBD1	CASSLAGSGGADTQYF	TGTGCCAGCAGCTTAGCGGGGTCAGGGGGTGCAGATACGCAGTATTTT
TRBV7-2	TRBJ2-5	NA	TRBD1	CASSLRGPQGGETQYF	TGTGCCAGCAGCTTAAGGGGGCCCCAAGGTGGAGAGACCCAGTACTTC
TRBV5-1	TRBJ2-6	once	TRBD1	CASSRDPGQGSTGANVLTF	TGCGCCAGCAGCAGAGATCCGGGACAGGGATCGACTGGGGCCAACGTCCTGACTTTC
TRBV5-4	TRBJ2-3	NA	TRBD1	CASSMLQGTDTQYF	TGTGCCAGCAGCATGTTACAGGGGACAGATACGCAGTATTTT
TRBV4-2	TRBJ1-4	few	TRBD1	CASSQGGTGDEKLFF	TGTGCCAGCAGCCAAGGGGGGACAGGGGATGAAAAACTGTTTTTT
TRBV4-1	TRBJ1-2	once	TRBD1	CASSQVRDSFSTF	TGCGCCAGCAGCCAAGTAAGGGACAGCTTTAGCACCTTC
TRBV7-8	TRBJ1-3	NA	TRBD1	CASSFGQGGTIYF	TGTGCCAGCAGCTTCGGACAGGGGGGCACCATATATTTT
TRBV6-5	TRBJ2-4	NA	NA	CASRLLQGAKNIQYF	TGTGCCAGCAGGTTGTTGCAGGGAGCCAAAAACATTCAGTACTTC
TRBV5-5	TRBJ1-4	NA	NA	CASSAGTAREKLFF	TGTGCCAGCAGCGCCGGGACCGCACGTGAAAAACTGTTTTTT
TRBV5-1	TRBJ1-1	NA	NA	CASSLGGGAFF	TGCGCCAGCAGCTTAGGAGGGGGAGCTTTCTTT
TRBV27	TRBJ2-7	NA	TRBD1	CASSLSGGTGAWEQYF	TGTGCCAGCAGTTTATCCGGAGGGACAGGAGCCTGGGAGCAGTACTTC
TRBV7-8	TRBJ2-7	NA	TRBD1	CASSLDAGQGDLEQYF	TGTGCCAGCAGCCTAGATGCGGGACAGGGAGACCTCGAGCAGTACTTC